The 22 T cell receptor beta chains below come from one sample, sequenced in a study of blood T cells in healthy people across ages (dated by TCRdb to about 2015). Library method: 5' RACE. Sequencer: Illumina HiSeq 2500. A second PCR of 7 to 11 cycles was performed with a sample-barcoded 5' primer and a J-beta primer mix. TCRdb passed the public sequencing reads through fastp at Q25 and MiXCR, retaining productive beta sequences. Rows merge per CDR3 protein into single entries with the most common DNA and genes. Present in this sample are more than 500,000 distinct CDR3 sequences, about 25% of which were seen just once. Around 20% of the sample lies in the top ten. The sequencing input was blood. The receptors were gathered from a woman aged 65 to 85 in good health.

This clonotype has just a few counts. The V call is TRBV4-2, the J call TRBJ2-5; D ambiguous. V gave up 1 base and J gave up 4 bases, with 10 bases separating them. The CDR3 extends over 14 amino acids. Germline V gene data show CDR1 as LGHNA and CDR2 as YNFKEQ. The CDR3, as DNA: TGTGCCAGCAGCCAAGTACGGGTCCCAGAGACCCAGTACTTC. This codes for CASSQVRVPETQYF.

This clonotype has only a few counts. This chain uses TRBV20-1 with TRBJ1-1; TRBD1 might be the D (5 bases). This CDR3 comprises 15 residues. The germline gives CDR1 DFQATT, CDR2 SNEGSKA (reference sequence). Between the trimmed V and J ends, which lost 4 bases and 6 bases, there was a span of 21 bases. Here the CDR3 reads CSAMPGFSRGAEAFF. DNA for the CDR3: TGCAGTGCTATGCCGGGATTTTCTCGGGGGGCTGAAGCTTTCTTT.

This clonotype was seen a few times. V gene TRBV5-1 combines with J gene TRBJ2-7; 8 positions agree with TRBD1. CDR1 is SGHRS, CDR2 YFSETQ, per germline. Trimming took 4 bases from V and 5 from J; bases not matched to a gene: 11. This CDR3 region has 15 residues. The DNA for the CDR3 is TGCGCCAGCAGCAGTACACAGGGGGGAATCAACGAGCAGTACTTC. Its protein product is CASSSTQGGINEQYF.

CDR3 nucleotides: TGCAGCGTTGTCCTGTTGGAGACCCAGTACTTC. Residues: CSVVLLETQYF. The rearrangement links TRBV29-1 to TRBJ2-5; no firm D call. This CDR3 spans 11 amino acids. CDR1 and CDR2 (germline): SQVTM, ANQGSEA. The V end lost 4 bases, the J end lost 5 bases, and 8 bases lay between the germline ends.

This clonotype was detected only a few times. The chain is built from TRBV5-1 and TRBJ2-1; 10 bases are shared with TRBD1. Per germline, CDR1 SGHRS and CDR2 YFSETQ. The J segment lost 6 bases and the V segment lost 4 bases, leaving 10 bases of the junction unmatched. The CDR3 runs 16 residues. CDR3 sequence: CASSPRTGGNINEQFF. In DNA form, the CDR3 reads TGCGCCAGCAGCCCCCGGACAGGGGGAAATATCAATGAGCAGTTCTTC.

This clonotype was observed a handful of times. The chain uses TRBV20-1 and TRBJ2-3; possibly TRBD1 or TRBD2 for D (6 bases each). The V gene's germline CDR1 is DFQATT and CDR2 SNEGSKA (reference sequence). Trimming pared 7 bases from V and 2 bases from J, leaving 13 bases between. The CDR3 contains 13 residues. The chain's CDR3 is CSVTGRITDTQYF. The CDR3 nucleotides are TGCAGTGTTACAGGGAGGATCACAGATACGCAGTATTTT.

This clonotype occurred once. This sequence joins TRBV7-2 and TRBJ1-2; possible D gene TRBD1, 5 bases. This CDR3 contains 15 residues. Germline V gene data show CDR1 as SGHTA and CDR2 as FQGNSA. V dropped 5 bases and J dropped 1 base, with 14 bases sitting between them. In DNA, the CDR3 is TGTGCCAGCAGCGGGGGGAGGGACCGTAACTATGGCTACACCTTC. It specifies CASSGGRDRNYGYTF.

At least ten counts were recorded for this clonotype. The V and J genes are TRBV2 and TRBJ2-1, with 11 bases aligning to TRBD2. The junction had 5 bases not matched to a gene; V was cut back by 5 bases and J by 5 bases. CDR3 length: 15 residues. The germline V gene encodes CDR1 SNHLY and CDR2 FYNNEI. CDR3 bases: TGTGCCAGCAGTTACACTAGCGGGGGAAACAATGAGCAGTTCTTC. Translating it yields CASSYTSGGNNEQFF.

This clonotype was seen just once. The chain couples TRBV4-2 to TRBJ1-1; TRBD1 matches 8 bases. CDR3 size: 15 residues. Per germline, CDR1 LGHNA and CDR2 YNFKEQ. V shed 2 bases and J 4 bases; nucleotides not matched to a gene: 6. As DNA, the CDR3 is TGTGCCAGCAGCCAACGTAGGACAGGGAGCACTGAAGCTTTCTTT. Translated, it gives CASSQRRTGSTEAFF.

The chain uses TRBV5-1 and TRBJ1-1, with 11 bases matching TRBD1. CDR1 and CDR2 (germline): SGHRS, YFSETQ. V shed 0 bases and J 3 bases; nucleotides not matched to a gene: 4. The CDR3 sequence is 16 residues long. CDR3 DNA sequence: TGCGCCAGCAGCTTGGGGGACAGGGGGGCGGACACTGAAGCTTTCTTT. It yields the protein CASSLGDRGADTEAFF.

The chain couples TRBV20-1 to TRBJ1-6, with a possible D match to TRBD1 (5 bases). This CDR3 is 14 amino acids long. Germline V CDR1 and CDR2: DFQATT, SNEGSKA (reference sequence). V was clipped by 3 bases and J by 10 bases, with 16 bases between them. The CDR3, as DNA: TGCAGTGCTAGGAGGATAGGGGAAAACTCACCCCTCCACTTT. This codes for CSARRIGENSPLHF.

This clonotype was counted a few times. V and J are TRBV5-1 and TRBJ1-1; 7 bases line up with TRBD1. The CDR3 runs to 15 residues. V gave up 0 bases and J gave up 1 base; unmatched junction bases: 3. Germline loops: CDR1 SGHRS, CDR2 YFSETQ. The CDR3 is CASSLAGQQNTEAFF. In DNA form, the CDR3 reads TGCGCCAGCAGCTTGGCGGGACAGCAGAACACTGAAGCTTTCTTT.

This clonotype turned up a few times. This chain links TRBV7-8 with TRBJ1-1; D is uncertain. In germline, CDR1 is SGHVS, CDR2 FQNEAQ. The CDR3 has 13 residues. Trimming shortened V by 5 bases and J by 5 bases, and 12 bases separated the two germline ends. The CDR3 DNA reads as TGTGCCAGCAGCCCACTTATTAGGACTGAAGCTTTCTTT. As protein: CASSPLIRTEAFF.

This clonotype was picked up a small number of times. This sequence joins TRBV5-6 and TRBJ2-5; either TRBD1 or TRBD2 may fit D (7 bases each). The CDR3 totals 11 residues. Trimming pared 4 bases from V and 12 bases from J, leaving 13 bases between. Germline loops: CDR1 SGHDT, CDR2 YYEEEE. This CDR3 reads CASSAGGDEYF. The CDR3 DNA sequence: TGTGCCAGCAGCGCAGGGGGGGACGAGTACTTC. Using reference TRBV5-6 and TRBJ2-5 for the parts outside the CDR3, the full variable domain is DAGVTQSPTHLIKTRGQQVTLRCSPKSGHDTVSWYQQALGQGPQFIFQYYEEEERQRGNFPDRFSGHQFPNYSSELNVNALLLGDSALYLCASSAGGDEYFGPGTRLLVL.

V is TRBV29-1 and J is TRBJ1-2, with D unclear. The CDR3 contains 12 residues. The germline V gene has CDR1 SQVTM and CDR2 ANQGSEA. Deletions cut 3 bases from V and 1 base from J, with 6 bases between. The CDR3 nucleotides are TGCAGCGTTGAGAGGAATAACTATGGCTACACCTTC. Translation: CSVERNNYGYTF.

The J gene is TRBJ2-5, the V gene TRBV2, with 9 nucleotides matching TRBD2. Losses at the gene ends were 2 bases for V and 5 bases for J; bases not matched to a gene: 6. The CDR3 has 15 residues. CDR1 SNHLY and CDR2 FYNNEI come from the germline V gene. The CDR3 sequence: CASSEQRGAWETQYF. The CDR3 DNA is TGTGCCAGCAGTGAACAGCGGGGGGCGTGGGAGACCCAGTACTTC.

There are a few counts of this clonotype. The rearrangement joins TRBV7-2 to TRBJ2-6; tentatively, D is TRBD2 (6 bases). The V and J ends lost 6 bases and 4 bases respectively, with 13 bases between them. This CDR3 has 15 amino acids. The germline V gene encodes CDR1 SGHTA and CDR2 FQGNSA. The CDR3 protein is CASSFTGAGANVLTF. The CDR3 region has the DNA TGTGCCAGCAGTTTCACGGGAGCCGGGGCCAACGTCCTGACTTTC.

This clonotype was counted only a few times. The rearrangement uses TRBV6-6 and TRBJ1-1; no clear D gene. This CDR3 spans 15 amino acids. Germline CDR1 and CDR2: MNHNY and SVGAGI (reference sequence). V was shortened by 6 bases and J by 1 base, with 15 bases between the two germline ends. CDR3 residues: CASSPTRTANTEAFF. CDR3 in DNA: TGTGCCAGCAGCCCTACTCGGACGGCGAACACTGAAGCTTTCTTT.

This clonotype appeared a few times. The rearrangement links TRBV5-8 to TRBJ2-1; D is undetermined. The V gene lost 4 bases and the J gene lost 0 bases, with 8 bases spanning the gap. Per germline, CDR1 SGHTS and CDR2 YDEGEE. The CDR3 covers 14 residues. The DNA of the CDR3 is TGTGCCAGCAGCCGGGCTAGCTCCTACAATGAGCAGTTCTTC. This sequence encodes CASSRASSYNEQFF. The full variable domain, with the rest looked up from reference TRBV5-8 and TRBJ2-1, is EAGVTQSPTHLIKTRGQQATLRCSPISGHTSVYWYQQALGLGLQFLLWYDEGEERNRGNFPPRFSGRQFPNYSSELNVNALELEDSALYLCASSRASSYNEQFFGPGTRLTVL.

The chain recombines TRBV20-1 with TRBJ2-1; 9 positions agree with TRBD2. Unmatched junction bases numbered 7, after V lost 1 base and J lost 0 bases. The CDR3 runs to 17 residues. Germline V gene data show CDR1 as DFQATT and CDR2 as SNEGSKA (reference sequence). Here the CDR3 reads CSARGAGGESSYNEQFF. CDR3 DNA sequence: TGCAGTGCTAGAGGAGCGGGGGGCGAAAGCTCCTACAATGAGCAGTTCTTC.

There are a few counts of this clonotype. The chain recombines TRBV7-2 with TRBJ2-1; D gene ambiguous. V shed 5 bases and J shed 4 bases, with 9 bases lying between them. The CDR3 covers 13 residues. Germline V gene sequence: CDR1 SGHTA, CDR2 FQGNSA. CDR3 sequence reads: CASSLDMYNEQFF. DNA for the CDR3: TGTGCCAGCAGCCTCGACATGTACAATGAGCAGTTCTTC. Full variable domain (outside the CDR3, taken from reference TRBV7-2 and TRBJ2-1): GAGVSQSPSNKVTEKGKDVELRCDPISGHTALYWYRQSLGQGLEFLIYFQGNSAPDKSGLPSDRFSAERTGGSVSTLTIQRTQQEDSAVYLCASSLDMYNEQFFGPGTRLTVL.

The J gene is TRBJ1-1, the V gene TRBV3-1; maybe TRBD1 (6 bases). Germline assignment: CDR1 LGHDT and CDR2 YNNKEL (reference sequence). The CDR3 runs to 14 residues. V was trimmed by 3 bases and J by 6 bases, leaving 14 bases between them. The CDR3 nucleotides are TGTGCCAGCAGCCAGATACAGGGAAACTCTGAAGCTTTCTTT. This gives the protein CASSQIQGNSEAFF.